One sample yielded the 3 T cell receptor beta chains listed below, sequenced in a study of blood T cell repertoires in COVID-19. Method: immunoSEQ multiplex PCR; TCRdb's copy keeps in-frame clones and lacks some. The sample holds 200,000 to 250,000 clones; approximately 85% are singletons and the top ten take 4.7%. The sequenced material came from peripheral blood. The source of these receptors is a woman in her 70s with acute or convalescent COVID-19.

This chain uses TRBV30 with TRBJ1-6; D is undetermined. The CDR3 loop spans 14 amino acids. In germline, CDR1 is GTSNPN, CDR2 SVGIG (reference sequence). V was clipped by 1 base and J by 8 bases, with 12 bases between them. This CDR3 reads CAWSARFYDSPLHF. The CDR3, as DNA: TGTGCCTGGAGTGCACGGTTCTACGATTCACCCCTCCACTTT.

This clone has ten or more counts. The chain uses TRBV7-9 and TRBJ1-2, with 8 bases aligning to TRBD1. CDR1 SEHNR and CDR2 FQNEAQ come from the germline V gene (reference sequence). V lost 1 base to trimming and J lost 7 bases; unmatched junction nucleotides: 8. The CDR3 totals 15 residues. CDR3 DNA: TGTGCCAGCAGCTTAGATCAGGGGGCGCTAAGTGGCTACACCTTC. Encoded protein: CASSLDQGALSGYTF.

This chain joins TRBV19 and TRBJ2-1; D unresolved. The germline gives CDR1 LNHDA, CDR2 SQIVND (reference sequence). This CDR3 has 12 amino acids. Trimming stripped 4 bases from V and 8 bases from J, with 9 bases between. CDR3 amino acids: CASSKLAHEQFF. CDR3 in DNA: TGTGCCAGTAGTAAGTTAGCTCATGAGCAGTTCTTC.